This T cell receptor (beta chain) is drawn from a study of beta chain features in type 1 diabetes. Study-wide results and caveats: Patients with type 1 diabetes showed fewer VDJ junction insertions and more deletions. A moderate, significant TCRB CDR3 shortening appeared in type 1 diabetes across four CD4+ subsets.

Concerning this clone: Antigen unknown.

CDR3 length equals 11 residues. Deletions cut 5 bases from V and 5 bases from J, with 6 bases between. Germline loops: CDR1 SNHLY, CDR2 FYNNEI. The authors reverse transcribed all of the isolated RNA, so sequencing captured expressed TCRB transcripts. Clones were sequenced by immunoSEQ multiplex PCR, and TCRdb holds only the in-frame ones, with some missing. The sample has hundreds of thousands of clones; roughly a sixth are singletons. Every donor provided one heparinised blood draw, which averaged about 116 mL. Purities in excess of 95% were seen in all sorted populations. The rearrangement joins TRBV2 to TRBJ2-5; the D is unclear. This sequence was found in a young woman in good health. The sequenced sample consisted of naive CD4+ T cells from blood. The CDR3 region is CASSPTETQYF. Written as DNA, the CDR3 is TGTGCCAGCAGTCCTACGGAGACCCAGTACTTC.